This TCR beta chain appears in the sequencing data of a study of T cells in Graves' hyperthyroidism and ophthalmopathy. Background on the study: Peripheral blood was taken when the disease was first diagnosed, before any treatment began.

This CDR3 region has 14 residues. V lost 4 bases, J lost 0 bases, and 9 bases lay in between. In germline, CDR1 is LNHDA, CDR2 SQIVND (reference sequence). Over 18 months, lack of ophthalmopathy progression marked Graves' hyperthyroidism as stable. Every diagnosis used clinical symptoms, serum thyroxine and TRAb, thyroid ultrasound and orbital computed tomography. TCR beta CDR3 regions were amplified from RNA. Researchers ran a first-round RT-PCR on the TCR CDR3 using the HTBI primer set. Each CDR3 protein is one row after TCRdb ran MiXCR on the multiplex PCR reads. Here the sample spans hundreds of thousands of distinct CDR3 sequences, 35% being singletons. Broader study findings: Ophthalmopathy was predicted by the model a median of roughly 6.6 months ahead of onset.

On this clonotype: Its target is unknown.

The material sequenced was blood. V usage is TRBV19 and J usage is TRBJ1-2; tentative D call: TRBD1 (6 bases). The TCR sequence derives from a woman in her 40s with Graves' hyperthyroidism. The CDR3 region is CASSRGHPNYGYTF. CDR3 sequence (DNA): TGTGCCAGTAGTAGGGGACACCCTAACTATGGCTACACCTTC.